Included here is one T cell receptor (beta chain) sequence, with context. The CDR3 extends over 14 amino acids. V dropped 3 bases and J dropped 7; count of bases not matched to a gene: 4. Germline values: CDR1 DFQATT, CDR2 SNEGSKA (reference sequence). TCRdb's table, derived via immunoSEQ multiplex PCR, lists solely in-frame clones and lacks some. The sample gives about 250,000 clones, around nine tenths of which show up once; 1.2% to 1.5% is in the top ten. This specimen comes from a study of blood T cell repertoires in COVID-19. Material: peripheral blood. The genes are TRBV20-1 and TRBJ2-1; TRBD2 matches at 12 bases. This clonotype was sampled from a man older than 75 with acute or convalescent COVID-19. This chain's CDR3 is CSASRLAGVNEQFF. The CDR3 DNA is TGCAGTGCTAGTCGACTAGCGGGGGTGAATGAGCAGTTCTTC.